Listed below are T cell receptor beta chains from one sample, sequenced in a study of OX40 agonist ivuxolimab in advanced cancers. This table comes from immunoSEQ multiplex PCR, and its TCRdb copy is limited to in-frame clones, with some not included. The sample holds some 70,000 clones, 70% to 90% seen once. This specimen was CD4+ or CD8+ T cells sorted from blood, taken in a trial of the OX40 agonist ivuxolimab. The receptors were sampled from an adult with an advanced solid tumor such as melanoma, head and neck, liver or kidney cancer. Both conserved end residues are part of each CDR3. Fields, in order: clone size, D gene, V gene, J gene, CDR3 protein, CDR3 DNA. The D gene is left open where the match is weak. Size is stated for part of the rows, as once, few or many counts, or as a class when the clone is expanded.

clone_size: .; d_call: TRBD2; v_call: TRBV6-4; j_call: TRBJ2-3; cdr3_aa: CASSDAAGGRTDTQYF; cdr3_nt: TGTGCCAGCAGTGACGCTGCGGGGGGGCGCACAGATACGCAGTATTTT
clone_size: .; d_call: TRBD1; v_call: TRBV2; j_call: TRBJ1-5; cdr3_aa: CASSEDRLNQPQHF; cdr3_nt: TGTGCCAGCAGCGAGGACAGGCTTAATCAGCCCCAGCATTTT
clone_size: .; d_call: .; v_call: TRBV6-4; j_call: TRBJ2-3; cdr3_aa: CASRPSGTDTQYF; cdr3_nt: TGTGCCAGCAGGCCGTCCGGTACAGATACGCAGTATTTT
clone_size: .; d_call: .; v_call: TRBV6-4; j_call: TRBJ1-4; cdr3_aa: CASTLGRPLNEKLFF; cdr3_nt: TGTGCCAGCACCCTCGGACGGCCTCTTAATGAAAAACTGTTTTTT
clone_size: .; d_call: .; v_call: TRBV27; j_call: TRBJ2-7; cdr3_aa: CASSLREDSGQYF; cdr3_nt: TGTGCCAGCAGTTTAAGGGAGGACAGCGGGCAGTACTTC
clone_size: .; d_call: .; v_call: TRBV30; j_call: TRBJ2-7; cdr3_aa: CAWSVSPSEQYF; cdr3_nt: TGTGCCTGGAGTGTATCCCCATCCGAGCAGTACTTC
clone_size: .; d_call: .; v_call: TRBV30; j_call: TRBJ2-1; cdr3_aa: CAWNMGVAGNEQFF; cdr3_nt: TGTGCCTGGAATATGGGGGTTGCAGGCAATGAGCAGTTCTTC
clone_size: .; d_call: TRBD2; v_call: TRBV10-3; j_call: TRBJ2-1; cdr3_aa: CAISTESLAGGRNEQFF; cdr3_nt: TGTGCCATCAGTACCGAATCACTAGCGGGGGGGCGGAATGAGCAGTTCTTC
clone_size: .; d_call: TRBD1; v_call: TRBV5-4; j_call: TRBJ1-6; cdr3_aa: CASSLNGDRDNSPLHF; cdr3_nt: TGTGCCAGCAGCTTGAACGGGGACAGAGATAATTCACCCCTCCACTTT
clone_size: once; d_call: .; v_call: TRBV7-2; j_call: TRBJ1-5; cdr3_aa: CASSLAIGVGQPQHF; cdr3_nt: TGTGCCAGCAGCTTAGCGATTGGGGTGGGTCAGCCCCAGCATTTT
clone_size: .; d_call: TRBD2; v_call: TRBV7-2; j_call: TRBJ2-7; cdr3_aa: CASSPPGTRSSYEQYF; cdr3_nt: TGTGCCAGCAGCCCTCCCGGGACTAGGAGCTCCTACGAGCAGTACTTC
clone_size: .; d_call: .; v_call: TRBV2; j_call: TRBJ2-7; cdr3_aa: CASSDQGLSMGEQYF; cdr3_nt: TGTGCCAGCAGTGACCAGGGGTTATCAATGGGCGAGCAGTACTTC
clone_size: .; d_call: .; v_call: TRBV18; j_call: TRBJ2-7; cdr3_aa: CASSPLTGIEQYF; cdr3_nt: TGTGCCAGCTCACCATTAACGGGGATCGAGCAGTACTTC
clone_size: .; d_call: .; v_call: TRBV28; j_call: TRBJ1-3; cdr3_aa: CASSRQPHSGNTIYF; cdr3_nt: TGTGCCAGCAGCCGACAGCCGCACTCTGGAAACACCATATATTTT
clone_size: .; d_call: TRBD2; v_call: TRBV7-7; j_call: TRBJ2-5; cdr3_aa: CASSLGTSGGETQYF; cdr3_nt: TGTGCTAGCAGCCTAGGGACTAGCGGGGGAGAGACCCAGTACTTC
clone_size: .; d_call: .; v_call: TRBV4-3; j_call: TRBJ2-3; cdr3_aa: CASSQGAGRRSTDTQYF; cdr3_nt: TGCGCCAGCAGCCAAGGCGCCGGTCGGCGGAGCACAGATACGCAGTATTTT
clone_size: .; d_call: .; v_call: TRBV5-1; j_call: TRBJ1-1; cdr3_aa: CASSRAGTENTEAFF; cdr3_nt: TGCGCCAGCAGCAGAGCCGGGACGGAGAACACTGAAGCTTTCTTT
clone_size: .; d_call: .; v_call: TRBV19; j_call: TRBJ1-4; cdr3_aa: CASSGQTPEGIRANEKLFF; cdr3_nt: TGTGCCAGTAGTGGTCAGACTCCAGAGGGAATCCGGGCTAATGAAAAACTGTTTTTT
clone_size: .; d_call: .; v_call: TRBV7-9; j_call: TRBJ2-7; cdr3_aa: CASTPRRNSYEQYF; cdr3_nt: TGTGCCAGCACCCCCCGGCGTAACTCCTACGAGCAGTACTTC
clone_size: once; d_call: TRBD1; v_call: TRBV29-1; j_call: TRBJ2-7; cdr3_aa: CSVASGQAPYEQYF; cdr3_nt: TGCAGCGTTGCATCGGGACAGGCCCCTTACGAGCAGTACTTC
clone_size: .; d_call: .; v_call: TRBV7-2; j_call: TRBJ1-2; cdr3_aa: CASSLWGGLRSYGYTF; cdr3_nt: TGTGCCAGCAGCTTATGGGGGGGATTGAGAAGCTATGGCTACACCTTC
clone_size: .; d_call: .; v_call: TRBV9; j_call: TRBJ2-2; cdr3_aa: CASSEKGLARAGELFF; cdr3_nt: TGTGCCAGCAGCGAAAAGGGGCTAGCGAGGGCCGGGGAGCTGTTTTTT
clone_size: .; d_call: TRBD1; v_call: TRBV5-1; j_call: TRBJ2-3; cdr3_aa: CASSATGVVTDTQYF; cdr3_nt: TGCGCCAGCAGCGCAACAGGGGTCGTAACAGATACGCAGTATTTT
clone_size: once; d_call: .; v_call: TRBV5-5; j_call: TRBJ1-2; cdr3_aa: CASSLVIWDYGYTF; cdr3_nt: TGTGCCAGCAGCTTGGTTATTTGGGACTATGGCTACACCTTC
clone_size: .; d_call: .; v_call: TRBV7-9; j_call: TRBJ1-5; cdr3_aa: CASSSRIGPGESQPQHF; cdr3_nt: TGTGCCAGCAGCTCCCGAATCGGGCCAGGGGAAAGTCAGCCCCAGCATTTT